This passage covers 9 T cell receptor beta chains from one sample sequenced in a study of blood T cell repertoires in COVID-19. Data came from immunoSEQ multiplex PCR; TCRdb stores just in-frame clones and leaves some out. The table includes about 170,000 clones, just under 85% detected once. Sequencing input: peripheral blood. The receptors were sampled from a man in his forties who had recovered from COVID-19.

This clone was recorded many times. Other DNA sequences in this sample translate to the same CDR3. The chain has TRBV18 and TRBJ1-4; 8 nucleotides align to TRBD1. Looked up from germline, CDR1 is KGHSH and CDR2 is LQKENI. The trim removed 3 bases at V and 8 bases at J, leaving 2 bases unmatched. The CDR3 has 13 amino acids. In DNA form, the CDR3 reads TGTGCCAGCTCACCCGACAGGGGCGAAAAACTGTTTTTT. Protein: CASSPDRGEKLFF. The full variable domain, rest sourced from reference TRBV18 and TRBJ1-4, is NAGVMQNPRHLVRRRGQEARLRCSPMKGHSHVYWYRQLPEEGLKFMVYLQKENIIDESGMPKERFSAEFPKEGPSILRIQQVVRGDSAAYFCASSPDRGEKLFFGSGTQLSVL.

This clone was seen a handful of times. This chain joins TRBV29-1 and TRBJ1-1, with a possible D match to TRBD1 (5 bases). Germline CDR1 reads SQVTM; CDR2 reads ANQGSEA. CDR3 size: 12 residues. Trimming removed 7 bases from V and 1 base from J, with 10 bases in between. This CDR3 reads CSADGGNTEAFF. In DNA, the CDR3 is TGCAGCGCTGACGGGGGGAACACTGAAGCTTTCTTT.

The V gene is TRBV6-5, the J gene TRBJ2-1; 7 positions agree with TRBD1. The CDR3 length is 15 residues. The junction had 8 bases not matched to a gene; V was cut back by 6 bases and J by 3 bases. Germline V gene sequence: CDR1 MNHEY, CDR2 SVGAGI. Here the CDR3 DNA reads TGTGCCAGCAGACCGACGGCAGGGGGCTACAATGAGCAGTTCTTC. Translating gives CASRPTAGGYNEQFF.

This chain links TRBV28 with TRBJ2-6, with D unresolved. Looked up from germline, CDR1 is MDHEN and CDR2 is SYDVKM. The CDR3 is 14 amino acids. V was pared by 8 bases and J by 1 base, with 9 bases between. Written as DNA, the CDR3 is TGTGCCAGCCTATCTCCTTCTGGGGCCAACGTCCTGACTTTC. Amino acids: CASLSPSGANVLTF.

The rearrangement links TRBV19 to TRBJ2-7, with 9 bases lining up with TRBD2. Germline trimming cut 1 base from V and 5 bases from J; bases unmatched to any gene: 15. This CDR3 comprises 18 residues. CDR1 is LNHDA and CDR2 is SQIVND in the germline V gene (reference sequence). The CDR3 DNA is TGTGCCAGTAGTATAGTGGCGCTTGGTAGCGGGAGTGGACACGAGCAGTACTTC. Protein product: CASSIVALGSGSGHEQYF.

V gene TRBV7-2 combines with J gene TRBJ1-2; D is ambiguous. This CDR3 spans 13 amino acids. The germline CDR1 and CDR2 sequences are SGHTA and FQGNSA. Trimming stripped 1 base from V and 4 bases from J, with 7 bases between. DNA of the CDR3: TGTGCCAGCAGCTTAGGGGAGGGCTATGGCTACACCTTC. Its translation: CASSLGEGYGYTF.

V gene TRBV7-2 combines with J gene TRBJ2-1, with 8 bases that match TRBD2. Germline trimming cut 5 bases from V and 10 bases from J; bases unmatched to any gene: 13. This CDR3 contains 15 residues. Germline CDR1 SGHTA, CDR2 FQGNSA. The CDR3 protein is CASSPDEAGAHEQFF. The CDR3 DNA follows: TGTGCCAGCAGCCCCGACGAAGCGGGGGCGCACGAGCAGTTCTTC.

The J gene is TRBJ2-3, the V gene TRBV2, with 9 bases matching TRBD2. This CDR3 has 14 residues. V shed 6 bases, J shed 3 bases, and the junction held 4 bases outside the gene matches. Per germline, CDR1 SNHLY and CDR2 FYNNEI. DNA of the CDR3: TGTGCCAGCAGCCGACTAGCGGAGACAGATACGCAGTATTTT. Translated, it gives CASSRLAETDTQYF.

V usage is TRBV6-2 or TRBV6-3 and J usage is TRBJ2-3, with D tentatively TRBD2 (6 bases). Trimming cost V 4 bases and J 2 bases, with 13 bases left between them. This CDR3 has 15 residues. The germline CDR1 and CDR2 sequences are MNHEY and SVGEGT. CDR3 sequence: CASSWGEVDTDTQYF. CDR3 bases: TGTGCCAGCAGTTGGGGGGAAGTCGACACAGATACGCAGTATTTT.